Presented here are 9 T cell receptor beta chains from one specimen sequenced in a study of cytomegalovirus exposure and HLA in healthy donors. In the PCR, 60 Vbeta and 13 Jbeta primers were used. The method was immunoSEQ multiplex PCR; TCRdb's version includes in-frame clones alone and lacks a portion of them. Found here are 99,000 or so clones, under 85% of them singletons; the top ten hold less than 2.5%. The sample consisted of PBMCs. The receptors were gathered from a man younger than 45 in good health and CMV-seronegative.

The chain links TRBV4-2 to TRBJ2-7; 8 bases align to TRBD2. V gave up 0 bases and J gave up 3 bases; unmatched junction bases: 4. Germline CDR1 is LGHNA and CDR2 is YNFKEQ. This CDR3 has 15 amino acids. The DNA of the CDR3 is TGTGCCAGCAGCCAAGAAGTAGCGGGATACTACGAGCAGTACTTC. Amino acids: CASSQEVAGYYEQYF.

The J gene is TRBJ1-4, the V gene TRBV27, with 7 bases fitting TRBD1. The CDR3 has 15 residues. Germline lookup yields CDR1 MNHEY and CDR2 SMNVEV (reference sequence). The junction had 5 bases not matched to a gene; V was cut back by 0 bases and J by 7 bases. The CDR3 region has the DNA TGTGCCAGCAGTTTATCGACAGGGAAAATTGAAAAACTGTTTTTT. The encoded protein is CASSLSTGKIEKLFF.

For the CDR3, the DNA is TGTGCCAGCAGCTTAATTGGGACAGGGGTAGATCAGCCCCAGCATTTT. Protein sequence: CASSLIGTGVDQPQHF. The V and J genes are TRBV7-8 and TRBJ1-5; 10 bases align to TRBD1. The germline CDR1 and CDR2 sequences are SGHVS and FQNEAQ. J was trimmed by 5 bases and V by 2 bases; bases with no gene match: 6. This CDR3 comprises 16 residues.

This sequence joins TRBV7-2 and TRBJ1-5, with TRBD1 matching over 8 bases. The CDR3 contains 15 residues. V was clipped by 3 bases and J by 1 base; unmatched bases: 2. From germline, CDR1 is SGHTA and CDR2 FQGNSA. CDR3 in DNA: TGTGCCAGCAGCTTTACAGGGGGAAGCAATCAGCCCCAGCATTTT. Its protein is CASSFTGGSNQPQHF.

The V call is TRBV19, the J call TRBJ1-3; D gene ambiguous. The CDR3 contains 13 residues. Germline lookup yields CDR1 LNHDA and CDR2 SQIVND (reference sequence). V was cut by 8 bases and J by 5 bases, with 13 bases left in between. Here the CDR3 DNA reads TGTGCCAGTCAACAGAAATCTAGAAACACCATATATTTT. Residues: CASQQKSRNTIYF.

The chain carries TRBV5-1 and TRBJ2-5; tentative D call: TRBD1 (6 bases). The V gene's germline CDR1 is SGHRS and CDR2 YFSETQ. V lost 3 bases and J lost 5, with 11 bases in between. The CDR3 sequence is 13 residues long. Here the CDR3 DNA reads TGCGCCAGCAGCTCGGACAGCCGGGAGACCCAGTACTTC. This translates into CASSSDSRETQYF.

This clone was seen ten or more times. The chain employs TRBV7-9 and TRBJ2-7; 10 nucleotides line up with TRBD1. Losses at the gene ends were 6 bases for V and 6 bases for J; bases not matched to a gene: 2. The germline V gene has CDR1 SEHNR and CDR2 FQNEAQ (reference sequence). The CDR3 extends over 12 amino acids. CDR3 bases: TGTGCCAGCAGTGGGACAGGGGCCGAGCAGTACTTC. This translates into CASSGTGAEQYF.

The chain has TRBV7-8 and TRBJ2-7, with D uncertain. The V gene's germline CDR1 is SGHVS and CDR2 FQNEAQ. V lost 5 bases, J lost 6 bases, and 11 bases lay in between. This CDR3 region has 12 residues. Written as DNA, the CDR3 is TGTGCCAGCAGCGCCCGACAAGGCGAGCAGTACTTC. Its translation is CASSARQGEQYF.

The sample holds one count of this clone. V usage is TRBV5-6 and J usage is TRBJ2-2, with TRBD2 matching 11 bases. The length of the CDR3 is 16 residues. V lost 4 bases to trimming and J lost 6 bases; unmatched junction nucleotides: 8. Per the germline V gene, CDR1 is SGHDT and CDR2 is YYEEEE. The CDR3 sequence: CASSTVSGGVAGELFF. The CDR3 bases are TGTGCCAGCAGCACCGTTAGCGGGGGGGTCGCCGGGGAGCTGTTTTTT.